This T cell receptor (beta chain) comes out of a study of CD8 T cells in ankylosing spondylitis. The study's findings and limits: Disease-linked clones bore a CD8+ phenotype, appearing relatively rarely in peripheral blood. There was reportedly significant enrichment of clones that were disease-linked in matched ankylosing spondylitis synovial fluid. In reactive arthritis synovial fluid and blood, some motif variants had been reported before.

Trimming cost V 2 bases and J 7 bases; bases outside gene matches: 8. CDR3 size: 16 residues. Germline lookup yields CDR1 MNHEY and CDR2 SVGAGI. Comments on this clonotype: Its cognate antigen is unknown.

5'-RACE, quantitative and with molecular barcodes, yielded the TCR beta libraries. MiXCR, applied by TCRdb to the 5' RACE reads, yields one record per CDR3 protein. Of roughly 230,000 distinct CDR3 sequences listed, 15% to 20% were seen once; the top ten hold about a third. The TCR was taken from a male donor with ankylosing spondylitis or in good health (not recorded which). This chain uses TRBV6-5 with TRBJ1-2, with TRBD1 matching over 12 bases. The sequenced sample was blood, either unsorted or a sorted T cell fraction (not recorded which). The CDR3 DNA sequence: TGTGCCAGCAGTTACGGCGGGACAGGGGGCGCCGGTGGCTACACCTTC. Translated: CASSYGGTGGAGGYTF.